These 6 T cell receptor beta chains originate from one sample sequenced in a study of cytomegalovirus exposure and HLA in healthy donors. Use of 60 Vbeta and 13 Jbeta primers characterized the PCR. This table comes from immunoSEQ multiplex PCR, and its TCRdb copy is limited to in-frame clones, with some not included. The table has 150,000 to 170,000 clones, roughly 80% seen once. The specimen was PBMCs. These receptors were obtained from a man aged 25-45 years in good health and CMV-seropositive.

The chain employs TRBV5-7 and TRBJ2-7, with 8 bases lining up with TRBD2. TRBV5-7 is an ORF; its function is uncertain. V was clipped by 0 bases and J by 5 bases; unmatched bases: 4. CDR3 length equals 14 residues. The CDR3 reads CASSLEAGENEQYF. CDR3 nucleotides: TGTGCCAGCAGCTTGGAAGCGGGGGAAAACGAGCAGTACTTC.

The chain is built from TRBV6-5 and TRBJ1-4; D remains ambiguous. The V end was cut by 4 bases, the J end by 2 bases, with 11 bases between. The CDR3 has 15 amino acids. From germline, CDR1 is MNHEY and CDR2 SVGAGI. The CDR3 spells CASSSFGVTNEKLFF. In nucleotides, the CDR3 is TGTGCCAGCAGTTCCTTCGGGGTCACTAATGAAAAACTGTTTTTT.

This chain uses TRBV30 with TRBJ2-1; D may be TRBD2 (6 bases). Between the trimmed V and J ends, which lost 2 bases and 4 bases, there was a span of 6 bases. The V gene's germline CDR1 is GTSNPN and CDR2 SVGIG (reference sequence). The CDR3 totals 12 residues. In DNA form, the CDR3 reads TGTGCCTGGAGTCGGGAGTACAATGAGCAGTTCTTC. It encodes CAWSREYNEQFF.

The J gene is TRBJ2-6, the V gene TRBV5-8; 10 bases match TRBD2. The CDR3 is 16 residues long. CDR1 is SGHTS, CDR2 YDEGEE, per germline. The V and J ends lost 4 bases and 2 bases, in that order; junction bases with no gene match: 3. The DNA of the CDR3 is TGTGCCAGCAGCCTAGGACTAGCGGCTGGGGCCAACGTCCTGACTTTC. It encodes CASSLGLAAGANVLTF.

Worth noting for this clone: The junction differs from germline at one of its ends, possibly a read error. The chain couples TRBV6-1 to TRBJ2-1; 15 nucleotides line up with TRBD2. This CDR3 has 18 residues. Germline assignment: CDR1 MNHNS and CDR2 SASEGT. Written as DNA, the CDR3 is TGTGCCAGCAGTGGGACTAGCGGGAGGGATATCTCCTACAATGGGCAGTTCTTC. This encodes CASSGTSGRDISYNGQFF.

This sequence joins TRBV7-8 and TRBJ1-1, with 7 bases lining up with TRBD1. With 6 bases clipped from V and 10 bases from J, the junction kept 11 bases outside the gene matches. CDR3 length: 13 residues. The V gene's germline CDR1 is SGHVS and CDR2 FQNEAQ. The CDR3 nucleotides read TGTGCCAGCAGTCCCGACAGGGTAGTAGGAGCTTTCTTT. This encodes CASSPDRVVGAFF.